This T cell receptor beta chain is from a study of T cell responses to AZD1222 COVID-19 vaccine. The table came from immunoSEQ multiplex PCR; TCRdb's copy has only in-frame clones and leaves some out. The profile covers 75,000 to 100,000 clones, with approximately 90% appearing a single time and approximately 3.1% taken by the ten largest. The sequencing here drew on peripheral blood, taken 28 days after the second AZD1222 dose. The clonotype comes from an adult who received the AZD1222 COVID-19 vaccine.

CDR3 residues: CASREGGTEAFF. CDR3 in DNA: TGTGCCAGCAGAGAGGGAGGGACTGAAGCTTTCTTT. The chain employs TRBV27 and TRBJ1-1; no reliable D call. This CDR3 spans 12 amino acids. V lost 6 bases and J lost 5, with 10 bases in between. CDR1 and CDR2 from the germline V gene are MNHEY and SMNVEV (reference sequence).